Presented here are 22 T cell receptor beta chains from one specimen sequenced in a study of blood T cell repertoires in COVID-19. This table comes from immunoSEQ multiplex PCR, and its TCRdb copy is limited to in-frame clones, with some not included. The sample has some 130,000 clones, approximately 82% seen once; the top ten hold around 9.9%. The sample taken for sequencing was peripheral blood. The receptors come from a man aged 60 to 69 who had recovered from COVID-19.

V and J are TRBV4-1 and TRBJ2-2; 8 bases fit TRBD2. The CDR3 extends over 17 amino acids. V shed 0 bases and J 8 bases; nucleotides not matched to a gene: 11. The V gene's germline CDR1 is MGHRA and CDR2 YSYEKL. The CDR3 region is CASSQDPSGQRGGELFF. CDR3 nucleotides: TGCGCCAGCAGCCAAGATCCTAGCGGGCAAAGAGGAGGGGAGCTGTTTTTT.

This clone was observed a single time. V gene TRBV3-1 (or the pseudogene TRBV3-2) combines with J gene TRBJ2-1; D possibly corresponds to TRBD2 (6 bases). Trimming took off 4 bases at V and 10 bases at J, with 11 bases between the two ends. Germline V gene sequence: CDR1 LGHDT, CDR2 YNNKEL (reference sequence). The length of the CDR3 is 12 residues. The CDR3 bases are TGTGCCAGCAGCCCCTTGGGGGGAGAGCAGTTCTTC. Translated: CASSPLGGEQFF.

The chain couples TRBV6-2 or TRBV6-3 to TRBJ1-5; D is possibly TRBD1 (5 bases). This CDR3 has 14 residues. Germline CDR1 MNHEY, CDR2 SVGEGT. The V gene lost 2 bases and the J gene lost 3 bases, with 8 bases spanning the gap. The CDR3 DNA reads TGTGCCAGCAGTTACGGCAGGGTCAATCAGCCCCAGCATTTT. This gives the protein CASSYGRVNQPQHF.

DNA for the CDR3: TGTGCCAGCAGCAAGACAGGGCTTGAGGAAAAACTGTTTTTT. Translating gives CASSKTGLEEKLFF. The chain combines TRBV11-2 with TRBJ1-4; 7 bases align to TRBD1. Losses at the gene ends were 5 bases for V and 8 bases for J; bases not matched to a gene: 8. This CDR3 has 14 residues. Germline values: CDR1 SGHAT, CDR2 FQNNGV. The whole variable domain, filled in from reference TRBV11-2 and TRBJ1-4, reads EAGVAQSPRYKIIEKRQSVAFWCNPISGHATLYWYQQILGQGPKLLIQFQNNGVVDDSQLPKDRFSAERLKGVDSTLKIQPAKLEDSAVYLCASSKTGLEEKLFFGSGTQLSVL.

The chain links TRBV9 to TRBJ2-3; 7 bases are a match to TRBD1. The V gene end was trimmed by 0 bases and the J gene end by 4 bases; junction bases not matched to a gene: 2. The length of the CDR3 is 14 residues. Per the germline V gene, CDR1 is SGDLS and CDR2 is YYNGEE. The CDR3 nucleotides are TGTGCCAGCAGCGTAGGAGGGGGCCCAGATACGCAGTATTTT. It specifies CASSVGGGPDTQYF.

The V call is TRBV7-2, the J call TRBJ2-2; 9 bases are shared with TRBD2. The CDR3 length is 17 residues. J gave up 4 bases and V 2 bases, and 8 bases lay outside the gene matches. Germline V gene lookup returns CDR1 SGHTA and CDR2 FQGNSA. The CDR3 region is CASSLMASGMVTGELFF. Here the CDR3 DNA reads TGTGCCAGCAGCTTAATGGCTAGCGGGATGGTCACCGGGGAGCTGTTTTTT.

The gene calls are TRBV6-5 and TRBJ2-3; D possibly corresponds to TRBD1 (6 bases). The CDR3 covers 14 residues. Germline CDR1 MNHEY, CDR2 SVGAGI. V gave up 5 bases and J gave up 1 base, with 10 bases separating them. As DNA, the CDR3 is TGTGCCAGCAGTCGGGGACAAGGCACAGATACGCAGTATTTT. Its protein is CASSRGQGTDTQYF.

The V and J genes are TRBV29-1 and TRBJ1-4; D perhaps matches TRBD1 (6 bases). The germline CDR1 and CDR2 sequences are SQVTM and ANQGSEA. With 3 bases removed from V and 7 bases from J, the gap between germline ends came to 12 bases. This CDR3 has 13 residues. Here the CDR3 reads CSVDRGRGEKLFF. The CDR3 coding sequence is TGCAGCGTTGACAGGGGACGGGGTGAAAAACTGTTTTTT.

The count of this clone is one. The chain recombines TRBV18 with TRBJ2-3, with D maybe TRBD2 (5 bases). Trimming took off 3 bases at V and 1 base at J, with 11 bases between the two ends. The germline V gene has CDR1 KGHSH and CDR2 LQKENI. The CDR3 covers 15 residues. The CDR3 is CASSPRDPRTDTQYF. In DNA, the CDR3 is TGTGCCAGCTCACCCCGGGATCCCCGCACAGATACGCAGTATTTT.

As for this clone: This sample includes further DNA sequences coding for the same CDR3. The chain carries TRBV9 and TRBJ1-1, with TRBD1 identical over 8 bases. Germline V gives CDR1 SGDLS, CDR2 YYNGEE. The ends lost 4 bases at V and 4 bases at J; junction bases unmatched: 3. CDR3 length: 13 residues. The CDR3 DNA is TGTGCCAGCAGCCCAGGGGGCCGCACTGAAGCTTTCTTT. Translation: CASSPGGRTEAFF. Looking up the rest from reference TRBV9 and TRBJ1-1 gives the full variable domain: DSGVTQTPKHLITATGQRVTLRCSPRSGDLSVYWYQQSLDQGLQFLIQYYNGEERAKGNILERFSAQQFPDLHSELNLSSLELGDSALYFCASSPGGRTEAFFGQGTRLTVV.

The chain carries TRBV11-1 and TRBJ1-1; the D is unclear. CDR3 size: 16 residues. Per germline, CDR1 SGHAT and CDR2 FQDESV (reference sequence). Between the trimmed V and J ends, which lost 4 bases and 6 bases, there was a span of 21 bases. In DNA, the CDR3 is TGTGCCAGCAGCTCGACCCTCGTGCGGCTGGCGGCTGAAGCTTTCTTT. Protein: CASSSTLVRLAAEAFF. Full variable domain (missing parts from reference TRBV11-1 and TRBJ1-1): EAEVAQSPRYKITEKSQAVAFWCDPISGHATLYWYRQILGQGPELLVQFQDESVVDDSQLPKDRFSAERLKGVDSTLKIQPAELGDSAMYLCASSSTLVRLAAEAFFGQGTRLTVV.

In DNA form, the CDR3 reads TGTGCCAGCAAAATCGACAGGGGGGCTTTCTTT. Its translation: CASKIDRGAFF. The chain carries TRBV27 and TRBJ1-1; 9 positions agree with TRBD1. Trimming cost V 7 bases and J 11 bases; bases outside gene matches: 5. CDR3 length: 11 amino acids. Germline V lookup: CDR1 MNHEY, CDR2 SMNVEV (reference sequence).

This chain uses TRBV7-9 with TRBJ1-6; the match to TRBD1 covers 10 bases. Germline CDR1 and CDR2: SEHNR and FQNEAQ (reference sequence). This CDR3 has 16 residues. After removal of 1 base from V and 10 bases from J, the junction contained 7 bases not matched to a gene. The chain's CDR3 is CASSLGAGTGESPLHF. For the CDR3, the DNA is TGTGCCAGCAGCTTAGGGGCCGGGACAGGGGAATCACCCCTCCACTTT.

This clone was picked up a small number of times. The rearrangement joins TRBV5-4 to TRBJ2-1, with 14 bases matching TRBD2. CDR1 is SGHNT, CDR2 YYREEE, per germline (reference sequence). The J segment lost 8 bases and the V segment lost 4 bases, leaving 8 bases of the junction unmatched. This CDR3 region has 16 residues. The DNA for the CDR3 is TGTGCCAGCAGCAAAGCAGGACTAGCGGGAGGCGATGAGCAGTTCTTC. It encodes CASSKAGLAGGDEQFF.

The chain joins TRBV2 to TRBJ2-3, with TRBD1 identical over 8 bases. J gave up 2 bases and V 6 bases, and 1 base lay outside the gene matches. Germline-derived CDR1 and CDR2 are SNHLY and FYNNEI. This CDR3 comprises 13 residues. The chain's CDR3 is CASRTGATDTQYF. The CDR3 DNA is TGTGCCAGCAGGACAGGGGCCACAGATACGCAGTATTTT. The full variable domain, rest sourced from reference TRBV2 and TRBJ2-3, is EPEVTQTPSHQVTQMGQEVILRCVPISNHLYFYWYRQILGQKVEFLVSFYNNEISEKSEIFDDQFSVERPDGSNFTLKIRSTKLEDSAMYFCASRTGATDTQYFGPGTRLTVL.

The chain recombines TRBV11-2 with TRBJ2-5, with a tentative D call TRBD2 (6 bases). Trimming removed 1 base from V and 5 bases from J, with 17 bases in between. Germline V CDR1 and CDR2: SGHAT, FQNNGV. The CDR3 is 16 amino acids. This chain's CDR3 is CASSLVGMTSTETQYF. CDR3 DNA: TGTGCCAGCAGCTTAGTCGGGATGACTAGTACCGAGACCCAGTACTTC.

The chain is built from TRBV5-5 and TRBJ2-7; D might be TRBD1 (5 bases). V was cut by 4 bases and J by 0 bases, with 14 bases left in between. CDR3 length: 15 amino acids. Germline CDR1 and CDR2: SGHKS and YYEKEE (reference sequence). The CDR3 region has the DNA TGTGCCAGCAGCACGGACATCGCTAGCTCCTACGAGCAGTACTTC. This translates into CASSTDIASSYEQYF.

This sequence joins TRBV7-8 and TRBJ2-3; a possible D gene is TRBD1 (5 bases). Trimming took off 5 bases at V and 1 base at J, with 13 bases between the two ends. CDR3 size: 15 residues. The germline V gene has CDR1 SGHVS and CDR2 FQNEAQ. The CDR3: CASSLPRVGTDTQYF. The CDR3 nucleotides are TGTGCCAGCAGCCTCCCCAGGGTCGGCACAGATACGCAGTATTTT.

The V call is TRBV3-1 (or the pseudogene TRBV3-2), the J call TRBJ1-2, with D perhaps TRBD1 (5 bases). Between the trimmed V and J ends, which lost 1 base and 3 bases, there was a span of 9 bases. Germline CDR1 LGHDT, CDR2 YNNKEL (reference sequence). The CDR3 is 14 residues long. CDR3 nucleotides: TGTGCCAGCAGCCAAGTCCCGGGGGACTATGGCTACACCTTC. Translation: CASSQVPGDYGYTF.

This CDR3 is CASSSGGIPYEQYF. The CDR3 DNA reads as TGTGCCAGCAGCTCAGGAGGGATCCCCTACGAGCAGTACTTC. V usage is TRBV7-2 and J usage is TRBJ2-7; D may be TRBD2 (6 bases). The germline V gene has CDR1 SGHTA and CDR2 FQGNSA. The CDR3 consists of 14 residues. Trimming left V 4 bases short and J 2 bases short, with 12 bases between. Together with reference TRBV7-2 and TRBJ2-7, the CDR3 gives the full variable domain: GAGVSQSPSNKVTEKGKDVELRCDPISGHTALYWYRQSLGQGLEFLIYFQGNSAPDKSGLPSDRFSAERTGGSVSTLTIQRTQQEDSAVYLCASSSGGIPYEQYFGPGTRLTVT.

Points on this clone: Germline and junction disagree at one end, which may indicate a read error. This chain joins TRBV13 and TRBJ1-1; possible D gene TRBD1, 5 bases. Germline assignment: CDR1 PRHDT and CDR2 FYEKMQ (reference sequence). The CDR3 runs 14 residues. The CDR3 region has the DNA TGTGCCAGCAGCGTAGGGGAGCGGGGCACTGAAGCTTTCTTT. Translation gives CASSVGERGTEAFF.

The chain links TRBV7-2 to TRBJ2-3, with 15 bases aligning to TRBD2. In germline, CDR1 is SGHTA, CDR2 FQGNSA. CDR3 length equals 16 residues. V lost 4 bases, J lost 3 bases, and 2 bases stayed unmatched. CDR3 region: CASSSGTSGGTDTQYF. CDR3 coding DNA: TGTGCCAGCAGCTCGGGGACTAGCGGGGGGACAGATACGCAGTATTTT.